This is a list of T cell receptor beta chains from one sample in a study of T cells in Graves' hyperthyroidism and ophthalmopathy. TCRdb called the multiplex PCR reads again in MiXCR, with one record for every CDR3 protein. The repertoire has roughly 360,000 distinct CDR3 sequences, roughly 14% of them found once; the top ten carry around 20%. The sequenced material came from blood. These receptors were taken from a man aged 25-40 years with Graves' hyperthyroidism that later progressed to Graves' ophthalmopathy. Both conserved end residues are part of each CDR3. Fields, in order: clone size, J gene, D gene, V gene, CDR3 protein, CDR3 DNA. A D gene is named only where the DNA matches it firmly. Part of the rows lack a size; the others show once, few, many or a class for expanded clones.

clone size: many
J gene: TRBJ2-3
D gene: -
V gene: TRBV7-6
CDR3 protein: CASSFSGGSDTQYF
CDR3 DNA: TGTGCCAGCAGCTTCTCAGGAGGTTCAGATACGCAGTATTTT

clone size: many
J gene: TRBJ2-2
D gene: -
V gene: TRBV11-1
CDR3 protein: CASSWDPGYGELFF
CDR3 DNA: TGTGCCAGCAGCTGGGACCCGGGCTACGGGGAGCTGTTTTTT

clone size: many
J gene: TRBJ2-1
D gene: -
V gene: TRBV6-2/TRBV6-3
CDR3 protein: CASSLAGRLHEQFF
CDR3 DNA: TGTGCCAGCTCCTTGGCTGGCCGGCTCCATGAGCAGTTCTTC

clone size: few
J gene: TRBJ2-4
D gene: -
V gene: TRBV27
CDR3 protein: CASSSLTEFGTKNIQYF
CDR3 DNA: TGTGCCAGCAGCTCCTTGACAGAATTTGGGACCAAAAACATTCAGTACTTC

clone size: -
J gene: TRBJ2-3
D gene: -
V gene: TRBV20-1
CDR3 protein: CSARVPSTDTQYF
CDR3 DNA: TGCAGTGCTAGAGTACCTAGCACAGATACGCAGTATTTT

clone size: many
J gene: TRBJ2-3
D gene: TRBD2
V gene: TRBV11-3
CDR3 protein: CASSDGLADTQYF
CDR3 DNA: TGTGCCAGCAGCGATGGACTAGCGGATACGCAGTATTTT

clone size: many
J gene: TRBJ1-5
D gene: -
V gene: TRBV28
CDR3 protein: CASSQTARSLRQPQHF
CDR3 DNA: TGTGCCAGCAGTCAAACTGCGAGGAGTCTACGCCAGCCCCAGCATTTT

clone size: many
J gene: TRBJ2-7
D gene: TRBD1
V gene: TRBV7-9
CDR3 protein: CASSNPTGTGPYEQYF
CDR3 DNA: TGTGCCAGCAGCAACCCTACGGGGACAGGGCCCTACGAGCAGTACTTC

clone size: many
J gene: TRBJ2-3
D gene: -
V gene: TRBV28
CDR3 protein: CASSPLGRDDTQYF
CDR3 DNA: TGTGCCAGCAGTCCCCTCGGACGGGACGATACGCAGTATTTT

clone size: -
J gene: TRBJ2-7
D gene: -
V gene: TRBV6-2/TRBV6-3
CDR3 protein: CASSYLDRIPYEQYF
CDR3 DNA: TGTGCCAGCAGTTACCTCGACAGGATACCCTACGAGCAGTACTTC

clone size: -
J gene: TRBJ1-4
D gene: -
V gene: TRBV7-6
CDR3 protein: CASSLVKGRGREKLFF
CDR3 DNA: TGTGCCAGCAGCTTAGTGAAAGGCAGGGGTCGGGAAAAACTGTTTTTT

clone size: -
J gene: TRBJ1-2
D gene: -
V gene: TRBV7-9
CDR3 protein: CASSLPRYYGYTF
CDR3 DNA: TGTGCCAGCAGCTTACCCCGATACTATGGCTACACCTTC

clone size: many
J gene: TRBJ1-2
D gene: -
V gene: TRBV18
CDR3 protein: CASSPLDIRGGYTF
CDR3 DNA: TGTGCCAGCTCACCCTTGGACATCAGGGGTGGCTACACCTTC

clone size: many
J gene: TRBJ2-2
D gene: -
V gene: TRBV6-6
CDR3 protein: CASSYSLNTGELFF
CDR3 DNA: TGTGCCAGCAGTTACTCATTGAACACCGGGGAGCTGTTTTTT

clone size: few
J gene: TRBJ1-5
D gene: -
V gene: TRBV5-1
CDR3 protein: CARPGGLSNQPQHF
CDR3 DNA: TGCGCCCGTCCCGGGGGTCTAAGCAATCAGCCCCAGCATTTT

clone size: few
J gene: TRBJ2-6
D gene: -
V gene: TRBV12-3/TRBV12-4
CDR3 protein: CASSSGRLSGANVLTF
CDR3 DNA: TGTGCCAGCAGTTCTGGACGGCTCTCTGGGGCCAACGTCCTGACTTTC

clone size: few
J gene: TRBJ1-6
D gene: -
V gene: TRBV5-5
CDR3 protein: CASSPDGPSSYNSPLHF
CDR3 DNA: TGTGCCAGCAGCCCGGACGGCCCCAGCTCCTATAATTCACCCCTCCACTTT

clone size: -
J gene: TRBJ1-6
D gene: -
V gene: TRBV3-1
CDR3 protein: CASSHSAVNSPLHF
CDR3 DNA: TGTGCCAGCAGCCACTCGGCAGTTAATTCACCCCTCCACTTT